This TCR beta chain was identified during a study of blood T cell repertoires in COVID-19. Profiled with immunoSEQ multiplex PCR; TCRdb holds only in-frame clones, not every one. The data contain 90,000 to 120,000 clones, approximately 85% of them singletons. The V and J ends lost 1 base and 6 bases, in that order; junction bases with no gene match: 10. This CDR3 region has 17 residues. In germline, CDR1 is SGHNT, CDR2 YYREEE (reference sequence). In this sample, this clone turned up a few times. V is TRBV5-4 and J is TRBJ2-2; 9 bases line up with TRBD2. This clonotype originated in a human donor in a cohort sampled during active COVID-19. Material for sequencing was peripheral blood. The CDR3 DNA sequence: TGTGCCAGCAGCTTGTCTGCGGGGGGGAAGGCGGCCGGGGAGCTGTTTTTT. Amino acid sequence: CASSLSAGGKAAGELFF.